A selection of T cell receptor beta chains follows, all from one sample in a study of blood T cell repertoires in COVID-19. Here immunoSEQ multiplex PCR was the method, and the copy in TCRdb shows in-frame clones only, minus some. The sample holds tens of thousands of clones; approximately 90% are singletons and the top ten take 5% to 8%. Sequenced: peripheral blood. The receptors come from a woman aged 50 to 60 with acute or convalescent COVID-19. The CDR3 runs from the conserved cysteine through the conserved F or W. A D gene is named only where the DNA matches it firmly.

V gene: TRBV29-1; J gene: TRBJ2-7; D gene: TRBD2; CDR3 length: 12; CDR3 protein: CSAGLVSYEQYF; CDR3 DNA: TGCAGCGCCGGACTAGTTTCCTACGAGCAGTACTTC
V gene: TRBV19; J gene: TRBJ2-1; D gene: TRBD2; CDR3 length: 14; CDR3 protein: CASRIAGGYNEQFF; CDR3 DNA: TGTGCCAGTAGGATAGCGGGAGGGTACAATGAGCAGTTCTTC
V gene: TRBV18; J gene: TRBJ1-1; D gene: TRBD1; CDR3 length: 13; CDR3 protein: CASSPGQDTEAFF; CDR3 DNA: TGTGCCAGCTCACCGGGACAGGACACTGAAGCTTTCTTT
V gene: TRBV4-1; J gene: TRBJ1-4; D gene: -; CDR3 length: 17; CDR3 protein: CASSQMDLQGPREKLFF; CDR3 DNA: TGCGCCAGCAGCCAAATGGACTTACAGGGACCACGAGAAAAACTGTTTTTT
V gene: TRBV19; J gene: TRBJ1-1; D gene: -; CDR3 length: 14; CDR3 protein: CASSATQVNTEAFF; CDR3 DNA: TGTGCCAGTAGTGCCACACAGGTGAACACTGAAGCTTTCTTT
V gene: TRBV7-8; J gene: TRBJ2-3; D gene: -; CDR3 length: 14; CDR3 protein: CASSLGYGGDTQYF; CDR3 DNA: TGTGCCAGCAGTCTCGGGTACGGTGGAGATACGCAGTATTTT
V gene: TRBV29-1; J gene: TRBJ2-1; D gene: TRBD2; CDR3 length: 13; CDR3 protein: CSVSSGGGGEQFF; CDR3 DNA: TGCAGCGTTAGTAGCGGGGGTGGGGGAGAGCAGTTCTTC
V gene: TRBV18; J gene: TRBJ1-1; D gene: -; CDR3 length: 17; CDR3 protein: CASSPRPVNQGGTEAFF; CDR3 DNA: TGTGCCAGCTCACCCAGGCCGGTTAATCAGGGAGGCACTGAAGCTTTCTTT
V gene: TRBV11-2; J gene: TRBJ1-1; D gene: -; CDR3 length: 14; CDR3 protein: CASSLPRENTEAFF; CDR3 DNA: TGTGCCAGCAGCTTACCCAGGGAGAACACTGAAGCTTTCTTT
V gene: TRBV6-4; J gene: TRBJ1-1; D gene: -; CDR3 length: 14; CDR3 protein: CASSDYYGNTEAFF; CDR3 DNA: TGTGCCAGCAGTGATTATTATGGCAACACTGAAGCTTTCTTT
V gene: TRBV7-2; J gene: TRBJ2-5; D gene: TRBD1; CDR3 length: 15; CDR3 protein: CASSRRGRKGETQYF; CDR3 DNA: TGTGCCAGCAGCCGCAGGGGGCGAAAGGGGGAGACCCAGTACTTC
V gene: TRBV27; J gene: TRBJ2-1; D gene: TRBD2; CDR3 length: 15; CDR3 protein: CASSLLGTKDNEQFF; CDR3 DNA: TGTGCCAGCAGTTTATTGGGGACTAAGGACAATGAGCAGTTCTTC
V gene: TRBV18; J gene: TRBJ1-6; D gene: -; CDR3 length: 15; CDR3 protein: CASSRGLSENSPLHF; CDR3 DNA: TGTGCCAGCTCCCGCGGATTAAGCGAAAATTCACCCCTCCACTTT
V gene: TRBV5-1; J gene: TRBJ1-6; D gene: TRBD1; CDR3 length: 17; CDR3 protein: CASGFNSGQGDNSPLHF; CDR3 DNA: TGCGCCAGCGGATTTAATTCAGGACAGGGGGACAATTCACCCCTCCACTTT
V gene: TRBV28; J gene: TRBJ1-2; D gene: -; CDR3 length: 13; CDR3 protein: CATIKETNYGYTF; CDR3 DNA: TGTGCCACCATAAAGGAGACTAACTATGGCTACACCTTC
V gene: TRBV5-1; J gene: TRBJ2-7; D gene: TRBD1; CDR3 length: 16; CDR3 protein: CASSLSSQGQSYEQYF; CDR3 DNA: TGCGCCAGCAGCTTAAGCAGTCAGGGACAGTCCTACGAGCAGTACTTC
V gene: TRBV29-1; J gene: TRBJ1-1; D gene: TRBD1; CDR3 length: 13; CDR3 protein: CSVEQGAGTEAFF; CDR3 DNA: TGCAGCGTTGAACAGGGGGCTGGCACTGAAGCTTTCTTT
V gene: TRBV29-1; J gene: TRBJ1-1; D gene: -; CDR3 length: 14; CDR3 protein: CSVEEQGQNTEAFF; CDR3 DNA: TGCAGCGTTGAGGAACAGGGCCAGAACACTGAAGCTTTCTTT